This passage covers 10 T cell receptor beta chains from one sample sequenced in a study of blood T cell repertoires in COVID-19. TCRdb's copy holds only in-frame clones and misses some; the assay was immunoSEQ multiplex PCR. The table lists about 200,000 clones, roughly 85% of them singletons. Sequencing used peripheral blood. These receptors all stem from an elderly woman with acute or convalescent COVID-19.

This clone was counted a single time. This chain connects TRBV24-1 to TRBJ2-5; TRBD1 matches 8 bases. Germline CDR1 reads KGHDR; CDR2 reads SFDVKD. With V trimmed by 3 bases and J by 5 bases, 4 bases remained unmatched. This CDR3 region has 14 residues. The DNA for the CDR3 is TGTGCCACCAGTGATCCCCGGACAGGGGAGACCCAGTACTTC. Encoded protein: CATSDPRTGETQYF.

The chain links TRBV24-1 to TRBJ2-1; D unresolved. With 12 bases removed from V and 7 bases from J, the gap between germline ends came to 12 bases. CDR3 length: 11 amino acids. Per the germline V gene, CDR1 is KGHDR and CDR2 is SFDVKD. CDR3 protein: CAPMWANEQFF. The CDR3 nucleotides are TGTGCCCCGATGTGGGCGAATGAGCAGTTCTTC.

This sequence joins TRBV30 and TRBJ1-4; 7 positions match TRBD1. Germline V gene lookup returns CDR1 GTSNPN and CDR2 SVGIG (reference sequence). This CDR3 region has 16 residues. V was pared by 0 bases and J by 8 bases, with 12 bases of the junction left unmatched. The CDR3: CAWSVYYSTGWEKLFF. The CDR3 nucleotides are TGTGCCTGGAGTGTCTATTATTCGACAGGGTGGGAAAAACTGTTTTTT.

The genes are TRBV27 and TRBJ1-2; TRBD1 might be the D (5 bases). The CDR3 loop spans 13 amino acids. Looked up from germline, CDR1 is MNHEY and CDR2 is SMNVEV (reference sequence). V was trimmed by 2 bases and J by 7 bases, leaving 11 bases between them. The CDR3, as DNA: TGTGCCAGCAGTTTAGCAGGGCTCTCTGGCTACACCTTC. Translating it yields CASSLAGLSGYTF.

The chain has TRBV4-3 and TRBJ2-4, with D possibly matching TRBD1 (6 bases). V was shortened by 1 base and J by 8 bases, with 12 bases between the two germline ends. Germline CDR1 is LGHNA and CDR2 is YSLEER. The CDR3 is 14 amino acids. In DNA, the CDR3 is TGCGCCAGCAGCCAAGGGGACACTACGGACATTCAGTACTTC. It is translated as CASSQGDTTDIQYF.

The chain joins TRBV5-6 to TRBJ2-3; D uncertain. The CDR3 runs 12 residues. CDR1 SGHDT and CDR2 YYEEEE come from the germline V gene. V shed 4 bases and J shed 3 bases, with 6 bases lying between them. As DNA, the CDR3 is TGTGCCAGCAGCACTAATACAGATACGCAGTATTTT. Translating gives CASSTNTDTQYF.

The chain couples TRBV4-1 to TRBJ2-3, with TRBD2 matching over 13 bases. This CDR3 has 16 amino acids. Germline assignment: CDR1 MGHRA and CDR2 YSYEKL. V was pared by 4 bases and J by 1 base, with 2 bases of the junction left unmatched. This CDR3 reads CASSPGLAGGTDTQYF. The CDR3 nucleotides are TGCGCCAGCAGCCCCGGACTAGCGGGGGGCACAGATACGCAGTATTTT.

The V call is TRBV5-6, the J call TRBJ1-1; tentatively, D is TRBD1 (5 bases). Germline V gene data show CDR1 as SGHDT and CDR2 as YYEEEE. This CDR3 spans 16 amino acids. Trimming stripped 1 base from V and 4 bases from J, with 17 bases between. The CDR3 spells CASSLRKRGVITEAFF. CDR3 DNA sequence: TGTGCCAGCAGCTTGCGAAAAAGGGGTGTGATCACTGAAGCTTTCTTT.

The chain is built from TRBV7-9 and TRBJ2-7; no reliable D call. Trimming left V 6 bases short and J 2 bases short, with 8 bases between. This CDR3 contains 12 residues. The V gene's germline CDR1 is SEHNR and CDR2 FQNEAQ (reference sequence). CDR3 protein: CASRSETYEQYF. CDR3 bases: TGTGCCAGCAGAAGCGAAACCTACGAGCAGTACTTC.

The chain combines TRBV11-2 with TRBJ2-1; the match to TRBD2 covers 8 bases. Germline CDR1 SGHAT, CDR2 FQNNGV. CDR3 length: 17 residues. V lost 2 bases to trimming and J lost 3 bases; unmatched junction nucleotides: 9. The CDR3 DNA reads TGTGCCAGCAGCTTACCGAGGTCGGGACTAGGCTACAATGAGCAGTTCTTC. It translates to CASSLPRSGLGYNEQFF.